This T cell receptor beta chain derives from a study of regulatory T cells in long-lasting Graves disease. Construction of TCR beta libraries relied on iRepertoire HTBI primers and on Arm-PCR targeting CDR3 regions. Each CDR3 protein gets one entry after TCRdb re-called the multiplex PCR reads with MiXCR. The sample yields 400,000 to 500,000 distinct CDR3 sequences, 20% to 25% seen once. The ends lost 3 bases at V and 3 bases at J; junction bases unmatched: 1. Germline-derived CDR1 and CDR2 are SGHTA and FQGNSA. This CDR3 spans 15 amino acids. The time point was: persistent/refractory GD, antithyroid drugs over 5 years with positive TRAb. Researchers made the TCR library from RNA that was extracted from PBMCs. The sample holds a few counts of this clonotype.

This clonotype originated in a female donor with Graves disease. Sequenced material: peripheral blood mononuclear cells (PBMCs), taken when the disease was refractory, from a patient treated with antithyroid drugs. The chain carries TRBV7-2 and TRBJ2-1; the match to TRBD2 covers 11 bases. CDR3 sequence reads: CASSFTSGGYNEQFF. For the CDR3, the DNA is TGTGCCAGCAGCTTTACTAGCGGGGGCTACAATGAGCAGTTCTTC. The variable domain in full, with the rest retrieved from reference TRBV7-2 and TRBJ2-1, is GAGVSQSPSNKVTEKGKDVELRCDPISGHTALYWYRQSLGQGLEFLIYFQGNSAPDKSGLPSDRFSAERTGGSVSTLTIQRTQQEDSAVYLCASSFTSGGYNEQFFGPGTRLTVL.